One and the same sample provided the 18 T cell receptor beta chains below, sequenced in a study of T cell clonality in common variable immunodeficiency. The repertoire was sequenced with immunoSEQ multiplex PCR; TCRdb's copy has only in-frame clones and lacks some. The sample holds fewer than 65,000 clones, and no clone turns up only once. The sample consisted of peripheral blood mononuclear cells. The receptors shown here come from a person aged 18 to 70 in good health.

This clone occurred many times. Read data end 3 residues before the CDR3 end; the end is taken from the germline J gene. The rearrangement links TRBV6-1 to TRBJ2-3, with D perhaps matching TRBD2 (7 bases). The germline V and J ends were trimmed by 1 base and 4 bases, with 15 bases remaining between them. The CDR3 length is 16 residues. From germline, CDR1 is MNHNS and CDR2 SASEGT. The part of the CDR3 DNA that was read is TGTGCCAGCAGTGAAGAGAGAGGGGGGGTCCCAGATACG. Protein product: CASSEERGGVPDT. The full CDR3 reads CASSEERGGVPDTQYF.

This clone showed up many times. With the read ending 3 residues before the CDR3 end, the germline J gene is used to fill in that end. In the same sample, other DNA sequences code for this CDR3. The genes are TRBV19 and TRBJ1-3, with D possibly being TRBD1 (6 bases). The CDR3 has 17 amino acids. The V and J ends lost 5 bases and 1 base respectively, with 18 bases between them. CDR1 is LNHDA and CDR2 is SQIVND in the germline V gene (reference sequence). The sequenced CDR3 bases are TGTGCCAGTAGTGCCACAGGGAAGGTTGAATCTGGAAACACC. This gives the protein CASSATGKVESGNT. The full CDR3 is CASSATGKVESGNTIYF.

This clone was seen many times. The CDR3 bases that were read are TGTGCCAGCAGTCACGGGGGGCAGTCAAGAGATACG. Its translation: CASSHGGQSRDT. The whole CDR3 protein reads CASSHGGQSRDTQYF. The chain recombines TRBV5-4 with TRBJ2-3, with a weak D call TRBD2 (7 bases). The read terminates 3 residues before the CDR3 end, so the remaining end is supplied by the germline J gene. Germline V CDR1 and CDR2: SGHNT, YYREEE (reference sequence). With 5 bases removed from V and 5 bases from J, the gap between germline ends came to 18 bases. There are 15 residues in the CDR3.

In its sample, this clone was seen many times. The read finishes 3 residues shy of the CDR3 end, and the germline J gene is used to complete it. The chain employs TRBV29-1 and TRBJ2-7, with 15 positions matching TRBD2. Germline CDR1 is SQVTM and CDR2 is ANQGSEA. Losses at the gene ends were 6 bases for V and 0 bases for J; bases not matched to a gene: 6. The CDR3 is 16 amino acids. CDR3 DNA (partial): TGCAGCGTCGCTGGGGGACTAGCGGGAGGCTCCTACGAG. Its protein product is CSVAGGLAGGSYE. The full CDR3 is CSVAGGLAGGSYEQYF.

This clone was seen many times. The read comes to an end 3 residues before the CDR3 does, leaving the germline J gene to fill in the end. The genes are TRBV18 and TRBJ1-3; D unresolved. Germline CDR1 is KGHSH and CDR2 is LQKENI. The V end lost 0 bases, the J end lost 4 bases, and 13 bases lay between the germline ends. This CDR3 has 16 amino acids. The covered CDR3 bases are TGTGCCAGCTCACCACCGCTTCGACTCGGGGGAAACACC. Translating gives CASSPPLRLGGNT. The full CDR3 is CASSPPLRLGGNTIYF.

This clone was seen at least ten times. The sequenced CDR3 bases are TGTGCCAGCAGCTGGTTCCTCTCGCAGGGTGGC. This translates into CASSWFLSQGG. The CDR3 as a whole reads CASSWFLSQGGYTF. The chain links TRBV28 to TRBJ1-2; TRBD1 is a possible D gene (5 bases). From the germline J gene comes the end of the CDR3, since the read stops 3 residues before it. This CDR3 has 14 residues. V was shortened by 6 bases and J by 7 bases, with 18 bases between the two germline ends. The V gene's germline CDR1 is MDHEN and CDR2 SYDVKM.

The table lists this clone with a few counts. The read falls 3 residues short of the CDR3 end, and the missing part is taken from the germline J gene. This chain joins TRBV5-1 and TRBJ2-7, with a weak D call TRBD2 (6 bases). CDR3 size: 13 residues. Trimming stripped 4 bases from V and 3 bases from J, with 11 bases between. Per germline, CDR1 SGHRS and CDR2 YFSETQ. The part of the CDR3 DNA that was read is TGCGCCAGCAGCCAAGGGACTGGCTACGAG. Translation gives CASSQGTGYE. The complete CDR3 reads CASSQGTGYEQYF.

This clone was seen ten or more times. The CDR3 goes on 3 residues after the read ends, and that part is filled in from the germline J gene. The chain has TRBV2 and TRBJ2-2, with D possibly being TRBD2 (5 bases). The CDR3 has 12 residues. Germline lookup yields CDR1 SNHLY and CDR2 FYNNEI. Trimming shortened V by 8 bases and J by 6 bases, and 10 bases separated the two germline ends. CDR3 protein: CASLSGAGELFF. The CDR3 DNA, read in part, is TGTGCCAGCTTAAGCGGTGCCGGGGAG.

There are many counts of this clone. The observed sequence ends 3 residues before the CDR3 terminus, with the missing tail filled in from the germline J gene. The V gene is TRBV7-2, the J gene TRBJ2-5; possibly TRBD2 for D (5 bases). The germline gives CDR1 SGHTA, CDR2 FQGNSA. The V end was cut by 3 bases, the J end by 7 bases, with 9 bases between. This CDR3 is built from 12 residues. Here the CDR3 reads CASSFNEGTQYF. The DNA read from the CDR3 is TGTGCCAGCAGCTTTAACGAGGGGACC.

This clone occurred many times. The CDR3 extends 3 residues past the end of the read, so its final part is completed from the germline J gene. This chain links TRBV7-3 with TRBJ2-2; weak D call: TRBD1 (6 bases). CDR1 and CDR2 from the germline V gene are SGHTA and FQGTGA. This CDR3 contains 16 residues. V gave up 2 bases and J gave up 4 bases, with 14 bases separating them. The sequenced CDR3 bases are TGTGCCAGCAGCTTAGGTGGGGGACATTCCACCGGGGAG. It encodes CASSLGGGHSTGE. The complete CDR3 protein is CASSLGGGHSTGELFF.

At least ten counts were recorded for this clone. The read halts 3 residues ahead of the CDR3 end, with the missing end drawn from the germline J gene. The chain combines TRBV12-3 or TRBV12-4 with TRBJ1-2, with 7 bases lining up with TRBD1. Germline trimming cut 1 base from V and 4 bases from J; bases unmatched to any gene: 3. The CDR3 has 14 residues. CDR3 residues: CASSLGGTAYGYTF. CDR3 bases read: TGTGCCAGCAGTTTAGGTGGGACAGCCTATGGC.

This clone was recorded many times. Sequencing ends 3 residues short of the CDR3 end; the germline J gene provides the rest. The rearrangement links TRBV10-3 to TRBJ1-2; TRBD1 matches 10 bases. This CDR3 is built from 19 residues. Germline-derived CDR1 and CDR2 are ENHRY and SYGVKD. The CDR3 here is CAISRHLRTGGFTVRGYTF. The CDR3 bases that were read are TGTGCCATCAGTCGACACCTCCGGACAGGGGGATTTACGGTGCGGGGC.

This clone came up many times. The read terminates 3 residues before the CDR3 end, so the remaining end is supplied by the germline J gene. J is TRBJ1-1 and V is TRBV6-2 or TRBV6-3; the match to TRBD1 covers 11 bases. CDR3 length: 14 residues. Germline-derived CDR1 and CDR2 are MNHEY and SVGEGT. With 10 bases clipped from V and 0 bases from J, the junction kept 4 bases outside the gene matches. CDR3 DNA, as far as it was read: TGTGCCACTCGGGACAGGGGGTTGAACACTGAA. Its protein is CATRDRGLNTE. The full CDR3 protein reads CATRDRGLNTEAFF.

The table lists this clone with a few counts. A single base is all that separates this from a far larger clone, so a read error is likely. With the read ending 3 residues before the CDR3 end, the germline J gene is used to fill in that end. The chain has TRBV6-1 and TRBJ2-3; 8 positions agree with TRBD2. This CDR3 comprises 15 residues. The germline gives CDR1 MNHNS, CDR2 SASEGT. The part of the CDR3 DNA that was read is TGTGCCAGCGGTGAAATAGCGGGGAGCACAGATACG. This encodes CASGEIAGSTDT. From start to end, the CDR3 is CASGEIAGSTDTQYF.

Many counts were recorded for this clone. Read data end 3 residues before the CDR3 end; the end is taken from the germline J gene. This rearrangement joins TRBV6-1 to TRBJ1-2; possibly TRBD1 for D (5 bases). Germline lookup yields CDR1 MNHNS and CDR2 SASEGT. This CDR3 has 13 amino acids. The V and J ends lost 3 bases and 2 bases respectively, with 7 bases between them. The CDR3 sequence: CASSEGGNYGYTF. The sequenced part of the CDR3 DNA is TGTGCCAGCAGTGAGGGGGGAAACTATGGC.

This clone was counted at least ten times. The read falls 3 residues short of the CDR3 end, and the missing part is taken from the germline J gene. The J gene is TRBJ1-2, the V gene TRBV5-1; possibly TRBD1 for D (5 bases). Germline CDR1 SGHRS, CDR2 YFSETQ. The CDR3 is 15 residues long. The ends were cut back, 0 bases at V and 6 bases at J, with 15 bases in the middle. The CDR3 bases that were read are TGCGCCAGCAGCTTGGAGGGGTTTGGCGGACATGGC. It is translated as CASSLEGFGGHG. The CDR3 in its entirety is CASSLEGFGGHGYTF.

This clone has ten or more counts. The read terminates 3 residues ahead of where the CDR3 ends, so the germline J gene completes it. The V gene is TRBV7-2, the J gene TRBJ1-4; D unclear. Germline V lookup: CDR1 SGHTA, CDR2 FQGNSA. The CDR3 length is 12 residues. The V gene lost 5 bases and the J gene lost 5 bases, with 6 bases spanning the gap. The chain's CDR3 is CASSQANEKLFF. The CDR3 bases that were read are TGTGCCAGCAGCCAGGCGAATGAAAAA. Based on the CDR3 plus reference TRBV7-2 and TRBJ1-4, the full variable domain is GAGVSQSPSNKVTEKGKDVELRCDPISGHTALYWYRQSLGQGLEFLIYFQGNSAPDKSGLPSDRFSAERTGGSVSTLTIQRTQQEDSAVYLCASSQANEKLFFGSGTQLSVL.

This clone has a count of ten or more. The sequence runs out 3 residues before the end of the CDR3; the remainder is reconstructed from the germline J gene. V and J are TRBV5-1 and TRBJ2-1; 8 bases are a match to TRBD2. The germline gives CDR1 SGHRS, CDR2 YFSETQ. The CDR3 consists of 14 residues. The trim removed 4 bases at V and 0 bases at J, leaving 0 bases unmatched. CDR3 sequence reads: CASSRGGSYNEQFF. The part of the CDR3 DNA that was read is TGCGCCAGCAGCCGGGGGGGCTCCTACAATGAG.